These T cell receptor beta chains were read from a single sample in a study of T cell responses to AZD1222 COVID-19 vaccine. Method: immunoSEQ multiplex PCR; TCRdb's copy keeps in-frame clones and lacks some. The data contain 93,000 or so clones, 91% of them singletons. The specimen comprised peripheral blood, sampled on day 0 of AZD1222 vaccination. These receptors were obtained from an adult in good health. Both conserved end residues are part of each CDR3. A D gene is named only where the DNA matches it firmly. Clone size is not always given. Where it is, it says once, few, many or a class for expanded clones.

TRBD1	-	TRBJ2-1	TRBV25-1	CASAQSGGNEQFF	TGTGCCAGCGCCCAATCAGGGGGTAACGAGCAGTTCTTC
TRBD1	few	TRBJ1-1	TRBV11-2	CASSQNRGTEAFF	TGTGCCAGCAGCCAAAACAGGGGTACTGAAGCTTTCTTT
-	-	TRBJ2-7	TRBV19	CASSMGRGYEQYF	TGTGCCAGTAGTATGGGACGGGGGTACGAGCAGTACTTC
-	-	TRBJ2-7	TRBV7-9	CASSLVSGTSSEQYF	TGTGCCAGCAGCTTAGTATCCGGGACATCTTCCGAGCAGTACTTC
-	-	TRBJ1-2	TRBV27	CASSKGGPPVSPDYGYTF	TGTGCCAGCAGTAAAGGGGGACCTCCCGTCAGTCCGGACTATGGCTACACCTTC
TRBD1	-	TRBJ2-7	TRBV30	CAWDAGTGVGQYF	TGTGCCTGGGACGCCGGGACAGGGGTTGGGCAGTACTTC
TRBD1	-	TRBJ1-2	TRBV5-4	CASSLDRANYGYTF	TGTGCCAGCAGCTTAGACAGGGCTAACTATGGCTACACCTTC
-	-	TRBJ1-1	TRBV2	CASSLQWNTEAFF	TGTGCCAGCAGTTTACAGTGGAACACTGAAGCTTTCTTT
-	-	TRBJ1-2	TRBV6-2/TRBV6-3	CASSTPQSFEGYTF	TGTGCCAGCAGTACGCCACAGTCCTTTGAGGGCTACACCTTC
-	-	TRBJ1-2	TRBV9	CASSVLDTNYGYTF	TGTGCCAGCAGCGTTCTAGACACTAACTATGGCTACACCTTC
-	-	TRBJ1-3	TRBV5-1	CASSLGTPGPGNTIYF	TGCGCCAGCAGCTTGGGCACACCGGGCCCTGGAAACACCATATATTTT
-	-	TRBJ1-2	TRBV6-2/TRBV6-3	CASSYSPDPNYGYTF	TGTGCCAGCAGTTACTCGCCGGACCCTAACTATGGCTACACCTTC
TRBD2	-	TRBJ2-7	TRBV27	CASSSRLAGTYEQYF	TGTGCCAGCAGTTCGCGACTAGCGGGGACCTACGAGCAGTACTTC
TRBD1	-	TRBJ1-1	TRBV10-3	CAISEPGQVNTEAFF	TGTGCCATCAGTGAGCCAGGACAGGTGAACACTGAAGCTTTCTTT
-	-	TRBJ2-2	TRBV18	CASSPRLENTGELFF	TGTGCCAGCTCACCGCGACTCGAGAACACCGGGGAGCTGTTTTTT
-	-	TRBJ2-1	TRBV7-9	CASRAGSDEQFF	TGTGCCAGCCGAGCGGGCTCGGATGAGCAGTTCTTC
-	once	TRBJ2-3	TRBV7-2	CASSSAKDTQYF	TGTGCCAGCAGCTCTGCTAAGGATACGCAGTATTTT
-	-	TRBJ2-1	TRBV5-1	CASSLEGLDEQFF	TGCGCCAGCAGCTTGGAAGGGCTCGATGAGCAGTTCTTC
-	-	TRBJ2-1	TRBV7-3	CASSLTFLGNNEQFF	TGTGCCAGCAGCTTAACGTTTCTGGGTAACAATGAGCAGTTCTTC
-	-	TRBJ2-3	TRBV7-2	CASSQGGGPSTDTQYF	TGTGCCAGCAGCCAGGGGGGGGGCCCTAGCACAGATACGCAGTATTTT
TRBD2	many	TRBJ2-1	TRBV9	CASSVDYGTSGDEQFF	TGTGCCAGCAGCGTAGATTACGGGACTAGCGGCGATGAGCAGTTCTTC
TRBD1	-	TRBJ2-5	TRBV27	CASSLLGDSGSRSETQYF	TGTGCCAGCAGTTTGTTAGGGGACAGCGGCTCTAGATCGGAGACCCAGTACTTC
-	-	TRBJ1-1	TRBV18	CASSPLGAGKNTEAFF	TGTGCCAGCTCACCTCTTGGGGCAGGGAAGAACACTGAAGCTTTCTTT
TRBD1	few	TRBJ2-6	TRBV7-9	CASSLRDSHSGANVLTF	TGTGCCAGCAGCCTACGGGACAGCCACTCTGGGGCCAACGTCCTGACTTTC
-	-	TRBJ1-1	TRBV5-6	CASSPIMNTEAFF	TGTGCCAGCAGCCCGATTATGAACACTGAAGCTTTCTTT
TRBD1	-	TRBJ2-2	TRBV3-1/TRBV3-2	CASSQEGQGKGTNTGELFF	TGTGCCAGCAGCCAAGAAGGACAGGGAAAAGGTACGAACACCGGGGAGCTGTTTTTT
-	-	TRBJ2-1	TRBV2	CASKITSRSVNEQFF	TGTGCCAGCAAAATTACTAGTAGGTCCGTCAATGAGCAGTTCTTC
-	once	TRBJ1-6	TRBV12-2	CASRSDRGHNSPLHF	TGTGCAAGTCGCTCTGACAGGGGCCATAATTCACCCCTCCACTTT
-	-	TRBJ2-7	TRBV19	CASSIGTLFRYEQYF	TGTGCCAGTAGCATTGGAACTCTCTTCCGCTACGAGCAGTACTTC
-	-	TRBJ2-3	TRBV19	CASRRLNTGADDTQYF	TGTGCCAGTAGGAGACTAAATACTGGGGCTGACGATACGCAGTATTTT
TRBD2	-	TRBJ2-7	TRBV6-5	CAGRLAPSSSYEQYF	TGTGCCGGAAGACTAGCTCCGTCCAGCTCCTACGAGCAGTACTTC
-	-	TRBJ2-1	TRBV5-6	CASSLDRNNEQFF	TGTGCCAGCAGCTTGGACAGGAACAATGAGCAGTTCTTC
-	-	TRBJ2-3	TRBV7-2	CASSLTQGRTDTQYF	TGTGCCAGCAGCCTGACACAGGGTCGCACAGATACGCAGTATTTT
-	-	TRBJ2-1	TRBV21-1	CATEQKPGGYNEQFF	TGTGCCACCGAGCAAAAGCCAGGGGGCTACAATGAGCAGTTCTTC
TRBD1	-	TRBJ2-7	TRBV15	CATSRAGTGLYEQYF	TGTGCCACCAGCAGAGCCGGGACAGGTCTTTACGAGCAGTACTTC
TRBD1	-	TRBJ2-7	TRBV7-9	CASSLDGGTGAYEQYF	TGTGCCAGCAGCTTAGATGGCGGGACAGGAGCCTACGAGCAGTACTTC
-	-	TRBJ2-1	TRBV7-9	CASSSRTAAMGQFF	TGTGCCAGCAGCTCCCGGACGGCGGCAATGGGGCAGTTCTTC
-	-	TRBJ1-2	TRBV18	CATTATPGDNYGYTF	TGTGCCACGACGGCAACCCCTGGGGACAACTATGGCTACACCTTC
-	-	TRBJ1-1	TRBV30	CAWSVGRGQAFF	TGTGCCTGGAGTGTAGGCAGGGGTCAAGCTTTCTTT
TRBD1	-	TRBJ2-7	TRBV12-3/TRBV12-4	CASSPGGSYEQYF	TGTGCCAGCAGTCCAGGGGGCTCCTACGAGCAGTACTTC
-	few	TRBJ1-3	TRBV19	CASSRQANSGNTIYF	TGTGCCAGTAGTCGACAGGCCAACTCTGGAAACACCATATATTTT
TRBD2	-	TRBJ2-7	TRBV27	CASSLVSGGAYEQYF	TGTGCCAGCAGTTTAGTGTCGGGAGGGGCCTACGAGCAGTACTTC
-	-	TRBJ2-3	TRBV7-2	CASSLGGPTDTQYF	TGTGCCAGCAGCTTAGGGGGTCCGACAGATACGCAGTATTTT
-	-	TRBJ2-7	TRBV18	CASSPPGSYEQYF	TGTGCCAGCTCACCACCCGGGTCCTACGAGCAGTACTTC
TRBD2	-	TRBJ2-5	TRBV6-2/TRBV6-3	CASSLLTSGTPMVQYF	TGTGCCAGCAGTCTCCTGACTAGCGGGACACCGATGGTCCAGTACTTC
TRBD1	-	TRBJ2-2	TRBV19	CASSTGQGAGVGELFF	TGTGCCAGTAGTACGGGACAGGGGGCCGGAGTCGGGGAGCTGTTTTTT
-	-	TRBJ1-4	TRBV27	CASSTSQGSNEKLFF	TGTGCCAGCAGTACGTCACAGGGATCTAATGAAAAACTGTTTTTT
-	few	TRBJ1-2	TRBV12-3/TRBV12-4	CASAVQLNYGYTF	TGTGCCAGCGCTGTACAGCTTAACTATGGCTACACCTTC
TRBD1	-	TRBJ2-7	TRBV23-1	CASSRPGGNSSYEQYF	TGCGCCAGCAGTCGGCCAGGGGGCAATTCCAGCTACGAGCAGTACTTC
-	-	TRBJ2-3	TRBV5-1	CASSLARGASTDTQYF	TGCGCCAGCAGCTTGGCCAGGGGGGCCAGCACAGATACGCAGTATTTT
-	-	TRBJ2-5	TRBV18	CASSPSRGETQYF	TGTGCCAGCTCACCTTCCAGGGGAGAGACCCAGTACTTC
-	-	TRBJ2-5	TRBV5-5	CASSRRGGGETQYF	TGTGCCAGCAGCCGGCGGGGAGGGGGAGAGACCCAGTACTTC
TRBD1	-	TRBJ2-2	TRBV24-1	CATRGQGEFTGELFF	TGTGCCACCAGGGGACAGGGAGAATTCACCGGGGAGCTGTTTTTT
TRBD1	-	TRBJ2-4	TRBV29-1	CSVVGTGGYIQYF	TGCAGCGTTGTCGGGACAGGGGGTTACATTCAGTACTTC
-	-	TRBJ2-1	TRBV11-3	CASSSRRVNEQFF	TGTGCCAGCAGCAGCAGACGGGTCAATGAGCAGTTCTTC
-	few	TRBJ2-7	TRBV9	CASSVGLGETYEQYF	TGTGCCAGCAGCGTAGGCTTAGGGGAAACCTACGAGCAGTACTTC
TRBD2	-	TRBJ2-7	TRBV27	CASSTSGRASYEQYF	TGTGCCAGCAGTACAAGCGGGAGGGCCTCCTACGAGCAGTACTTC
-	-	TRBJ1-2	TRBV19	CASSISYEGTYGYTF	TGTGCCAGTAGTATCTCGTACGAGGGAACCTATGGCTACACCTTC
TRBD1	-	TRBJ1-2	TRBV19	CASSINRGQSGYTF	TGTGCCAGTAGTATCAACAGGGGGCAAAGTGGCTACACCTTC
-	few	TRBJ2-1	TRBV11-3	CASSLGGMERSSYNEQFF	TGTGCCAGCAGCTTAGGGGGGATGGAGCGGAGCTCCTACAATGAGCAGTTCTTC